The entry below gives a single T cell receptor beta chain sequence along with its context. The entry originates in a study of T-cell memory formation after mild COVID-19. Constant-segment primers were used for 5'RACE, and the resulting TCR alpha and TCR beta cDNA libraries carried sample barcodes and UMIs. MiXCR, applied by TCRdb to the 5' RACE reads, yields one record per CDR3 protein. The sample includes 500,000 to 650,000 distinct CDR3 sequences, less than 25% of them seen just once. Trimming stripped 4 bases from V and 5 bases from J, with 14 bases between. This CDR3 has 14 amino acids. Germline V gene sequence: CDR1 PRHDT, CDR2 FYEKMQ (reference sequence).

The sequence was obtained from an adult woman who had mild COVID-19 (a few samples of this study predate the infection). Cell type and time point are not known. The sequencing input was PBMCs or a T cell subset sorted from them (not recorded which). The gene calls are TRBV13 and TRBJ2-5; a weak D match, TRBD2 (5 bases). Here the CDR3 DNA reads TGTGCCAGCAGCTCCGGGAACCGCGGGGAGACCCAGTACTTC. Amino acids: CASSSGNRGETQYF.